The source of this T cell receptor (beta chain) is a study of blood T cell repertoires in COVID-19. On the study more broadly: From the United States, Italy and Spain came samples of acute and convalescent COVID-19. T cells, B-cell-depleted T cells, or PBMCs supplied cDNA or gDNA.

Authors' methods: Nucleated cell counts were estimated from reference gene primer amplification. Sequencing used immunoSEQ multiplex PCR; TCRdb keeps in-frame clones, though not all of them. V and J calls and clone size come straight from that table; D and trimming were deduced from the DNA. The repertoire holds over 65,000 clones, with roughly 90% as singletons. Material for sequencing was peripheral blood. The TCR was taken from a man aged 25 to 45 with acute or convalescent COVID-19.

The CDR3 region has the DNA TGTGCCAGCAAACTTTGGAGGGCCGAGCAGTTCTTC. Protein sequence: CASKLWRAEQFF. The V and J genes are TRBV6-5 and TRBJ2-1; D may be TRBD2 (6 bases). Germline CDR1 reads MNHEY; CDR2 reads SVGAGI. The length of the CDR3 is 12 residues. The V end lost 7 bases, the J end lost 10 bases, and 14 bases lay between the germline ends.